Listed below are T cell receptor beta chains from one sample, sequenced in a study of cytomegalovirus exposure and HLA in healthy donors. Generated by immunoSEQ multiplex PCR, the TCRdb table keeps only in-frame clones and is missing some. The specimen's table records around 70,000 clones. The sample taken for sequencing was PBMCs. The receptor set was obtained from a man between 35 and 55 years old in good health and CMV-seronegative. Both conserved end residues are part of each CDR3. Each record gives: CDR3 length, V gene, clone size, J gene, D gene, CDR3 protein, CDR3 DNA. D genes are given only for firm matches. Some rows have no size entry. The others give once, few or many, or a class for an expanded clone.

>14|TRBV29-1|.|TRBJ2-2|.
CSATRGAHTGELFF
TGCAGCGCCACCCGGGGGGCTCACACCGGGGAGCTGTTTTTT
>16|TRBV9|.|TRBJ1-3|.
CASSAGGVASGNTIYF
TGTGCCAGCAGCGCAGGAGGGGTGGCCTCTGGAAACACCATATATTTT
>16|TRBV4-2|.|TRBJ1-5|.
CASSQERGRDIQPQHF
TGTGCCAGCAGCCAAGAGAGGGGACGGGACATTCAGCCCCAGCATTTT
>14|TRBV19|.|TRBJ2-1|TRBD2
CASKKSGRFNEQFF
TGTGCCAGTAAAAAAAGCGGGAGGTTCAATGAGCAGTTCTTC
>16|TRBV7-2|.|TRBJ2-3|.
CASSLVGALRADTQYF
TGTGCCAGCAGCTTAGTCGGTGCACTCAGGGCAGATACGCAGTATTTT
>15|TRBV29-1|.|TRBJ2-3|TRBD2
CSVTGPSGSTDTQYF
TGCAGCGTCACAGGGCCTAGCGGGAGTACAGATACGCAGTATTTT
>14|TRBV11-3|.|TRBJ2-7|.
CASSLDSGDYEQYF
TGTGCCAGCAGCTTAGACTCGGGTGACTACGAGCAGTACTTC
>15|TRBV27|medium-sized|TRBJ1-2|TRBD1
CASSPRQGLVYGYTF
TGTGCCAGCAGTCCAAGACAGGGCCTGGTCTATGGCTACACCTTC
>18|TRBV12-2|.|TRBJ2-1|.
CASRLGGLAGDPDNEQFF
TGTGCAAGTCGCTTAGGAGGACTAGCGGGAGACCCTGACAATGAGCAGTTCTTC
>15|TRBV6-5|.|TRBJ1-1|TRBD1
CASRGQTGMNTEAFF
TGTGCCAGCAGGGGTCAGACAGGGATGAACACTGAAGCTTTCTTT
>17|TRBV27|.|TRBJ2-3|TRBD2
CASIKLLASGVADTQYF
TGTGCCAGCATCAAACTGCTAGCTAGCGGGGTTGCAGATACGCAGTATTTT
>13|TRBV7-9|.|TRBJ2-5|TRBD2
CASSIGGMETQYF
TGTGCCAGCTCAATCGGGGGGATGGAGACCCAGTACTTC
>15|TRBV5-1|.|TRBJ2-7|.
CASSQGLRTLYEQYF
TGCGCCAGCAGCCAGGGACTCCGAACCCTCTACGAGCAGTACTTC
>13|TRBV11-2|.|TRBJ1-1|TRBD1
CASSENRGPEAFF
TGTGCCAGCAGCGAGAACAGGGGTCCTGAAGCTTTCTTT
>14|TRBV19|.|TRBJ1-2|.
CASSIAAGHYGYTF
TGTGCCAGTAGTATAGCGGCAGGCCACTATGGCTACACCTTC
>14|TRBV5-4|.|TRBJ2-1|TRBD2
CASSFTGGADEQFF
TGTGCCAGCAGCTTCACGGGAGGAGCGGATGAGCAGTTCTTC
>13|TRBV19|.|TRBJ2-1|.
CASSTRDNNEQFF
TGTGCCAGTAGTACCCGGGACAACAATGAGCAGTTCTTC
>13|TRBV5-6|.|TRBJ2-7|TRBD1
CASSLRGPYEQYF
TGTGCCAGCAGCTTGAGGGGGCCCTACGAGCAGTACTTC
>16|TRBV4-1|.|TRBJ1-3|.
CASSQPPRSSGNTIYF
TGCGCCAGCAGCCAACCCCCAAGGAGCTCTGGAAACACCATATATTTT
>16|TRBV5-6|.|TRBJ2-2|.
CASSFWGRRNTGELFF
TGTGCCAGCAGCTTTTGGGGCAGGAGGAACACCGGGGAGCTGTTTTTT
>16|TRBV5-4|.|TRBJ1-6|.
CASSAMSGARYSPLHF
TGTGCCAGCAGCGCCATGTCAGGGGCTCGGTATTCACCCCTCCACTTT
>14|TRBV5-6|.|TRBJ2-1|.
CASSLVSLSNEQFF
TGTGCCAGCAGCTTGGTCTCTCTCAGCAATGAGCAGTTCTTC
>14|TRBV29-1|.|TRBJ1-1|TRBD1
CSARRGQDSTEAFF
TGCAGCGCTCGCAGGGGGCAAGATAGCACTGAAGCTTTCTTT
>15|TRBV4-1|.|TRBJ1-5|TRBD1
CASSQRTGSHQPQHF
TGCGCCAGCAGCCAGAGGACAGGTTCACATCAGCCCCAGCATTTT
>12|TRBV27|.|TRBJ2-2|.
CASSLRGGELFF
TGTGCCAGCAGTCTCCGAGGAGGGGAGCTGTTTTTT
>18|TRBV7-9|.|TRBJ2-3|.
CASSKGRTGTSVADTQYF
TGTGCCAGCAGCAAGGGGAGAACCGGGACTTCGGTCGCAGATACGCAGTATTTT
>16|TRBV28|.|TRBJ1-2|TRBD1
CASSGTGEGFNYGYTF
TGTGCCAGCAGCGGGACAGGGGAGGGATTTAACTATGGCTACACCTTC
>14|TRBV4-1|.|TRBJ1-1|.
CASSLGGGDTEAFF
TGCGCCAGCAGCCTAGGGGGTGGAGACACTGAAGCTTTCTTT
>14|TRBV12-5|.|TRBJ2-2|.
CASGKDTNTGELFF
TGTGCTAGTGGAAAGGACACTAACACCGGGGAGCTGTTTTTT
>14|TRBV19|.|TRBJ2-3|TRBD1
CASSRDRSTDTQYF
TGTGCCAGTAGTAGGGACAGAAGCACAGATACGCAGTATTTT
>14|TRBV9|.|TRBJ1-6|.
CASSVTERGTPLHF
TGTGCCAGCAGCGTAACAGAGCGGGGTACACCCCTCCACTTT
>14|TRBV7-6|.|TRBJ2-7|.
CASSLRDTHYEQYF
TGTGCCAGCAGCTTACGGGACACTCACTACGAGCAGTACTTC
>13|TRBV5-3|.|TRBJ2-3|TRBD2
CARVEREGDTQYF
TGTGCCAGAGTCGAGCGGGAGGGAGATACGCAGTATTTT
>16|TRBV6-6|.|TRBJ1-4|.
CASSSNVRGGNEKLFF
TGTGCCAGCAGTTCCAACGTCAGGGGAGGGAATGAAAAACTGTTTTTT
>17|TRBV7-2|.|TRBJ2-1|TRBD2
CASSTRTSGGAYNEQFF
TGTGCCAGCAGCACCCGGACTAGCGGGGGGGCCTACAATGAGCAGTTCTTC
>14|TRBV4-3|.|TRBJ1-1|.
CASSHRTVNTEAFF
TGCGCCAGCAGCCACAGGACAGTGAACACTGAAGCTTTCTTT
>13|TRBV5-1|.|TRBJ1-2|TRBD1
CASSLGQGSSYTF
TGCGCCAGCAGCTTGGGACAGGGATCGAGCTACACCTTC
>14|TRBV29-1|.|TRBJ2-1|TRBD1
CSFYRDRVYNEQFF
TGCAGTTTTTACCGGGACAGGGTCTACAATGAGCAGTTCTTC
>14|TRBV18|.|TRBJ1-3|.
CASSPAGGGNTIYF
TGTGCCAGCTCACCAGCTGGGGGCGGAAACACCATATATTTT
>13|TRBV11-2|.|TRBJ1-2|TRBD1
CASSPQQGHGYTF
TGTGCCAGCAGCCCTCAACAGGGGCATGGCTACACCTTC
>12|TRBV5-1|.|TRBJ2-3|TRBD2
CATQREGDTQYF
TGCGCTACGCAGCGGGAGGGAGATACGCAGTATTTT
>16|TRBV28|.|TRBJ1-3|.
CASTLPSGVSGNTIYF
TGTGCCAGCACCTTACCCTCAGGGGTCTCTGGAAACACCATATATTTT